The 13 T cell receptor beta chains below all came from one sample that was sequenced in a study of early T cells in non-severe SARS-CoV-2 infection. Each CDR3 protein is one row after TCRdb ran MiXCR on the 5' RACE reads. Altogether tens of thousands of distinct CDR3 sequences are present, around 15% being singletons, with the ten largest covering nearly 4%. The material sequenced was whole blood, taken at baseline. The receptor set was obtained from an adult who was a healthcare worker with PCR-confirmed SARS-CoV-2 infection or an uninfected control (not recorded which).

This clonotype was counted at least ten times. This chain joins TRBV20-1 and TRBJ2-3; 7 bases agree with TRBD1. The CDR3 consists of 14 residues. V lost 5 bases and J lost 2; bases outside the gene matches: 7. Germline CDR1 is DFQATT and CDR2 is SNEGSKA (reference sequence). The CDR3 spells CSASGQVITDTQYF. The CDR3 DNA follows: TGCAGTGCTTCCGGACAGGTGATCACAGATACGCAGTATTTT.

This clonotype was counted only a few times. This sequence joins TRBV7-6 and TRBJ2-1, with TRBD2 identical over 11 bases. Trimming cost V 5 bases and J 4 bases; bases outside gene matches: 4. Germline loops: CDR1 SGHVS, CDR2 FNYEAQ. The CDR3 totals 15 residues. The CDR3 DNA is TGTGCCAGCAGCCCTCTAGCGGGAGGTTACAATGAGCAGTTCTTC. Translated: CASSPLAGGYNEQFF.

The chain employs TRBV29-1 and TRBJ2-5; 7 positions match TRBD1. Looked up from germline, CDR1 is SQVTM and CDR2 is ANQGSEA. This CDR3 has 15 residues. V lost 4 bases and J lost 5; bases outside the gene matches: 13. CDR3 region: CSVAVTGPARETQYF. The CDR3 DNA sequence: TGCAGCGTTGCAGTGACAGGGCCTGCTCGGGAGACCCAGTACTTC.

This clonotype has more than one count but fewer than ten. The chain joins TRBV12-3 or TRBV12-4 to TRBJ1-1, with 9 bases that match TRBD1. J gave up 2 bases and V 6 bases, and 7 bases lay outside the gene matches. The CDR3 length is 15 residues. As DNA, the CDR3 is TGTGCCAGCAGGGACAGGGGTGTAAAAAACACTGAAGCTTTCTTT. As protein: CASRDRGVKNTEAFF.

The genes are TRBV29-1 and TRBJ1-2; a possible D gene is TRBD1 (5 bases). Per germline, CDR1 SQVTM and CDR2 ANQGSEA. Trimming shortened V by 3 bases and J by 2 bases, and 13 bases separated the two germline ends. This CDR3 has 14 residues. The DNA for the CDR3 is TGCAGCGTTGACGGGGCAGGGTCCAACTATGGCTACACCTTC. This encodes CSVDGAGSNYGYTF.

This chain joins TRBV6-5 and TRBJ2-7; D unclear. This CDR3 is 13 amino acids long. V gave up 5 bases and J gave up 1 base, with 9 bases separating them. Per germline, CDR1 MNHEY and CDR2 SVGAGI. The CDR3 sequence is CASSVTVSYEQYF. The CDR3 bases are TGTGCCAGCAGTGTGACGGTTTCCTACGAGCAGTACTTC.

V is TRBV18 and J is TRBJ1-3; 8 nucleotides agree with TRBD1. V shed 4 bases and J 1 base; nucleotides not matched to a gene: 6. Germline CDR1 KGHSH, CDR2 LQKENI. The CDR3 is made up of 16 amino acids. CDR3 amino acids: CASSHPGQVSGNTIYF. The CDR3 nucleotides are TGTGCCAGCTCACACCCGGGACAGGTTTCTGGAAACACCATATATTTT.

There are many counts of this clonotype. V is TRBV28 and J is TRBJ1-2, with 8 bases lining up with TRBD1. CDR1 and CDR2 (germline): MDHEN, SYDVKM. With 7 bases clipped from V and 6 bases from J, the junction kept 10 bases outside the gene matches. The length of the CDR3 is 14 residues. CDR3 in amino acids: CASTIVQGANGYTF. The CDR3 region has the DNA TGTGCCAGCACTATTGTTCAGGGGGCAAATGGCTACACCTTC.

V usage is TRBV28 and J usage is TRBJ1-1; a possible D gene is TRBD1 (6 bases). Germline loops: CDR1 MDHEN, CDR2 SYDVKM. The CDR3 totals 13 residues. V gave up 10 bases and J gave up 5 bases, with 17 bases separating them. The CDR3 loop reads CANYPGARTEAFF. DNA of the CDR3: TGTGCCAACTACCCGGGGGCGCGAACTGAAGCTTTCTTT.

The V gene is TRBV5-1, the J gene TRBJ2-1; no clear D. The CDR3 runs to 14 residues. CDR1 is SGHRS, CDR2 YFSETQ, per germline. V lost 4 bases to trimming and J lost 0 bases, with 8 bases between them. The DNA of the CDR3 is TGCGCCAGCAGCCTCGGTAACTCCTACAATGAGCAGTTCTTC. Translated: CASSLGNSYNEQFF.

In its sample, this clonotype was seen a few times. The rearrangement uses TRBV28 and TRBJ1-6; D gene unclear. The CDR3 covers 13 residues. Trimming removed 6 bases at V and 4 bases at J, with 7 bases between. CDR1 is MDHEN and CDR2 is SYDVKM in the germline V gene. For the CDR3, the DNA is TGTGCCAGCAGGGGCGCTTATAATTCACCCCTCCACTTT. It yields the protein CASRGAYNSPLHF. Full variable domain (outside the CDR3, taken from reference TRBV28 and TRBJ1-6): DVKVTQSSRYLVKRTGEKVFLECVQDMDHENMFWYRQDPGLGLRLIYFSYDVKMKEKGDIPEGYSVSREKKERFSLILESASTNQTSMYLCASRGAYNSPLHFGNGTRLTVT.

There are a few counts of this clonotype. It is unclear where the CDR3 begins or ends on the DNA, so no DNA is shown, and the CDR3 is as TCRdb lists it. This chain connects TRBV18 to TRBJ1-1; the DNA was not compared with TRBD1, the D call given in the table. The germline V gene encodes CDR1 KGHSH and CDR2 LQKENI. The CDR3 is made up of 16 amino acids, end residues included. The CDR3 reads CASSPQVGTGNTEVFF.

The chain has TRBV24-1 and TRBJ2-5; TRBD1 agrees at 11 bases. V was clipped by 5 bases and J by 6 bases; unmatched bases: 10. The CDR3 extends over 16 amino acids. CDR1 is KGHDR and CDR2 is SFDVKD in the germline V gene. In nucleotides, the CDR3 is TGTGCCACCAGTGGACCCGGGACAGGGGGTAGGAAGACCCAGTACTTC. Translation gives CATSGPGTGGRKTQYF.